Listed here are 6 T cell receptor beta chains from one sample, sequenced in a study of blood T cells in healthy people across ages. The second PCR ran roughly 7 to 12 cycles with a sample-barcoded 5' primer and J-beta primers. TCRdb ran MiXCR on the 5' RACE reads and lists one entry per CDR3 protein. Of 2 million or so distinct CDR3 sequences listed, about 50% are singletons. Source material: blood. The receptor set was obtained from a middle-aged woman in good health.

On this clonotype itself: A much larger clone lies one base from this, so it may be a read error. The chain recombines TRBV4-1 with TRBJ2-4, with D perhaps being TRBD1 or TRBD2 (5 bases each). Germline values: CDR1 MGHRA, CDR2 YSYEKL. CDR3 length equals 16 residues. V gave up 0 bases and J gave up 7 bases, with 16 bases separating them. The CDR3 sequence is CASSQEVEGLVNIQYF. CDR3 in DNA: TGCGCCAGCAGCCAAGAAGTCGAGGGGCTAGTGAACATTCAGTACTTC.

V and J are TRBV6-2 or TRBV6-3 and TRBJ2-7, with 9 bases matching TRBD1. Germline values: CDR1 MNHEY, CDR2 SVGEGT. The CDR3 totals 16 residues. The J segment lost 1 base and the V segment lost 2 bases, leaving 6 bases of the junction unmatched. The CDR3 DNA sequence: TGTGCCAGCAGTTACCCGACAGGGGGTTATTCCTACGAGCAGTACTTC. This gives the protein CASSYPTGGYSYEQYF.

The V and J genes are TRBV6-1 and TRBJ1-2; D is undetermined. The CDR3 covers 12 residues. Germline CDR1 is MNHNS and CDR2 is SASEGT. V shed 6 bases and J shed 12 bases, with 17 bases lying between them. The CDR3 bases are TGTGCCAGCAGACCTACCCGACGAGAGAACACCTTC. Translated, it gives CASRPTRRENTF.

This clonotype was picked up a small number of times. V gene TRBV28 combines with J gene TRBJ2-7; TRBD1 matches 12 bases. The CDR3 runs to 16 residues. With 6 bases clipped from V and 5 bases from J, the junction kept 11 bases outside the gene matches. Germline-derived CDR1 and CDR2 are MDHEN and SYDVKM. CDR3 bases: TGTGCCAGCAGCCCGGGACAGGGGGCTAAAGACGACGAGCAGTACTTC. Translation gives CASSPGQGAKDDEQYF.

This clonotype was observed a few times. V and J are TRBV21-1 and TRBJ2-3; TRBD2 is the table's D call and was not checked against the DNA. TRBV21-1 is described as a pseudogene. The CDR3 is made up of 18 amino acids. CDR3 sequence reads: CASSKEVTSGGATDTQYF. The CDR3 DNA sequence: TGTGCCAGCAGCAAAGAAGTAACTAGCGGGGGGGCAACAGATACGCAGTATTTT.

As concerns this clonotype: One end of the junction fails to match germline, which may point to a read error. The CDR3 protein is CARSLTTGQETQYF. The DNA of the CDR3 is TGTGCCCGCAGCTTAACGACAGGGCAAGAGACCCAGTACTTC. The chain recombines TRBV7-2 with TRBJ2-5, with 7 bases that match TRBD1. The CDR3 sequence is 14 residues long. Germline loops: CDR1 SGHTA, CDR2 FQGNSA.